The source of this T cell receptor (beta chain) is a study of cytomegalovirus exposure and HLA in healthy donors. The CDR3 sequence is 15 residues long. V lost 6 bases, J lost 5 bases, and 7 bases stayed unmatched. CDR1 is SNHLY, CDR2 FYNNEI, per germline. 60 Vbeta and 13 Jbeta primers were used in PCR. TCRdb keeps only in-frame clones here, not all; method: immunoSEQ multiplex PCR. Of some 180,000 clones detected, about 70% appear once; the ten largest clones hold approximately 2%. The chain combines TRBV2 with TRBJ1-5, with TRBD1 identical over 10 bases. The source is a woman in her 30s in good health and CMV-seronegative. Specimen: PBMCs. The CDR3, as DNA: TGTGCCAGCAGCTTCGGGACAGGGGTTCATCAGCCCCAGCATTTT. Protein sequence: CASSFGTGVHQPQHF.